This T cell receptor (beta chain) is from a study of T cells in tumors after PD-1 blockade. At the level of the study: Daily vismodegib 150 mg continued in a subset of anti-PD-1-treated patients.

Using immunoSEQ multiplex PCR, the repertoire was profiled, and TCRdb retains in-frame clones only, with some absent. The sample shows 60,000 to 70,000 clones, over 65% of them seen only once. This CDR3 is 18 amino acids long. Unmatched junction bases numbered 13, after V lost 3 bases and J lost 3 bases. Per germline, CDR1 SEHNR and CDR2 FQNEAQ (reference sequence). The sequenced sample was PBMCs, obtained after anti-PD-1 treatment. The source of this sequence is a human donor with basal cell carcinoma. This chain links TRBV7-9 with TRBJ2-7; TRBD2 matches 11 bases. The CDR3 region is CASSFYDRALAGDYEQYF. In nucleotides, the CDR3 is TGTGCCAGCAGCTTTTATGACAGGGCACTAGCGGGGGACTACGAGCAGTACTTC.